This TCR beta chain was obtained from a study of a mutant IDH1 vaccine in newly diagnosed glioma. Produced via immunoSEQ multiplex PCR; TCRdb's table is partial and in-frame only. The table records nearly 55,000 clones, around 84% of them present only once. Germline CDR1 is GTSNPN and CDR2 is SVGIG (reference sequence). Trimming cost V 3 bases and J 0 bases, with 17 bases left between them. The CDR3 is made up of 16 amino acids. In regard to this clone: Antigen unknown.

Time point defined: week 35, safety follow-up. One vaccine dose held 300 ug of mutant IDH1 20-mer peptide and came with topical imiquimod. The source is a woman aged 18 to 35 with glioma. This sample comprised PBMCs, obtained from a glioma patient whose treatment included an IDH1 peptide vaccine. V is TRBV30 and J is TRBJ1-1; no clear D. CDR3: CAWRWQNPTMNTEAFF. In nucleotides, the CDR3 is TGTGCCTGGAGATGGCAGAACCCCACCATGAACACTGAAGCTTTCTTT.